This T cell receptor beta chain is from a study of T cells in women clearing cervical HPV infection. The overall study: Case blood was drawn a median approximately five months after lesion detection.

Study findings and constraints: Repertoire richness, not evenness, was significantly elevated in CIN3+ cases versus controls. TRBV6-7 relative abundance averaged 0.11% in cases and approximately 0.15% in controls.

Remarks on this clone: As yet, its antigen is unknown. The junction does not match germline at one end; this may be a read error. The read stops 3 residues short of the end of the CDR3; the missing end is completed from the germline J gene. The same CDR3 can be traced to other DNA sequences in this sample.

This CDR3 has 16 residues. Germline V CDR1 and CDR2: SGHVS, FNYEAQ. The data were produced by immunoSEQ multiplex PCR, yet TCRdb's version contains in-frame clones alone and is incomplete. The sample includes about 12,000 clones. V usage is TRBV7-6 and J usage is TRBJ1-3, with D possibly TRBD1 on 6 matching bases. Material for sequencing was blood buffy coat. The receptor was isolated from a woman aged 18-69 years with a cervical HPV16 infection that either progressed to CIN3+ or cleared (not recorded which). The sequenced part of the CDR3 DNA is TGTGCCAGCAGCTTGAATCAGGGGCCATCAGGAAACACG. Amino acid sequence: CASSLNQGPSGNT. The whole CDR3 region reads CASSLNQGPSGNTIYF.